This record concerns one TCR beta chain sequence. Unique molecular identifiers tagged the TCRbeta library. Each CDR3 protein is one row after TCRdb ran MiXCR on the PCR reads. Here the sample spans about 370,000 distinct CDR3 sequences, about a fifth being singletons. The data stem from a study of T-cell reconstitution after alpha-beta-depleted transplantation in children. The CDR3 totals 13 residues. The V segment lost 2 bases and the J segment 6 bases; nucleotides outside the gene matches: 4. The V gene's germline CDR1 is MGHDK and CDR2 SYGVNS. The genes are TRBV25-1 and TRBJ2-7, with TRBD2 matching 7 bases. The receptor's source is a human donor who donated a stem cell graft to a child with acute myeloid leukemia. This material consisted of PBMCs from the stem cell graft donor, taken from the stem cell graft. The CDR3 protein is CASSEGAGVEQYF. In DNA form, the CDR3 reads TGTGCCAGCAGTGAAGGGGCGGGGGTCGAGCAGTACTTC.